One T cell receptor beta chain is described in this entry. Trimming left V 0 bases short and J 7 bases short, with 13 bases between. CDR3 length equals 16 residues. Germline assignment: CDR1 SGHVS and CDR2 FQNEAQ. This entry comes from a study of blood T cell repertoires in COVID-19. Original analysis: Reference gene primer amplification gave estimated nucleated cell counts. The protocol was immunoSEQ multiplex PCR, while the TCRdb copy is restricted to in-frame clones and leaves out a portion. V and J calls plus clone size are reproduced from that table; the DNA served to infer D and trimming. The sample lists 300,000 to 350,000 clones; roughly 90% were seen once.

The sequenced material came from peripheral blood. This rearrangement joins TRBV7-8 to TRBJ1-6; unclear D gene. The sequence came from a man between 18 and 35 years old with active or convalescent COVID-19. CDR3 loop: CASSLAEARENSPLHF. The CDR3 DNA reads as TGTGCCAGCAGCTTAGCGGAGGCCCGCGAGAATTCACCCCTCCACTTT.